This entry features one T cell receptor (beta chain) sequence. The data were obtained in a study of response to subunit inactivated influenza vaccine. CDR3 size: 12 residues. Trimming stripped 4 bases from V and 5 bases from J, with 7 bases between. Germline V gives CDR1 LGHDT, CDR2 YNNKEL (reference sequence). Each CDR3 protein gets one entry after TCRdb re-called the RT-PCR reads with MiXCR. The data contain about 540,000 distinct CDR3 sequences, around 21% of them singletons. The same sample was also studied in work on T cells expressing NK-cell markers. That investigation notes: TCR beta cDNA was generated via 5'RACE template switching incorporating UMIs. Investigators obtained TCR beta repertoires from sorted CD3+CD56+NKG2C+, CD3+CD56+NKG2C- and CD3+CD56-NKG2C+ T cells.

This TCR derives from a man in his forties or fifties who received an inactivated influenza vaccine. This specimen consisted of CD4+ T cells sorted from PBMCs, obtained 12 days after vaccination. The chain joins TRBV3-1 to TRBJ2-3; D remains ambiguous. CDR3 in amino acids: CASSPQVDTQYF. The CDR3 coding sequence is TGTGCCAGCAGCCCCCAGGTAGATACGCAGTATTTT.